A selection of T cell receptor beta chains follows, all from one sample in a study of control samples from healthy donors and cancer patients. Clones were sequenced by immunoSEQ multiplex PCR, and TCRdb holds only the in-frame ones, with some missing. The sample lists approximately 51,000 clones, 75% to 90% seen once, with over 9.5% in the top ten. Sequencing input: blood. The receptor set was obtained from a man between 70 and 80 years old in good health. Each CDR3 is given with its conserved first and last residue.

cdr3_aa,j_call,v_call
CAWSVQSSAFF,TRBJ1-1,TRBV30
CATKLSGTNTDTQYF,TRBJ2-3,TRBV2
CATRTNTEAFF,TRBJ1-1,TRBV12-3/TRBV12-4
CASSAGTGGAYTGELFF,TRBJ2-2,TRBV7-8
CARRGGPNSPLHF,TRBJ1-6,TRBV30
CASRDSFTDTQYF,TRBJ2-3,TRBV2
CASSLRTYSYNEQFF,TRBJ2-1,TRBV5-5
CAMGAASKKDTQYF,TRBJ2-3,TRBV7-9
CASSTDTSGANVLTF,TRBJ2-6,TRBV27
CASSWTGSAGAFF,TRBJ1-1,TRBV11-3
CASSSWDSYNEQFF,TRBJ2-1,TRBV6-5
CASSRWDSGETQYF,TRBJ2-5,TRBV14
CASHADRNTEAFF,TRBJ1-1,TRBV2
CASSQEGYGYTF,TRBJ1-2,TRBV4-2
CASSYSDRVEWVSTEAFF,TRBJ1-1,TRBV6-2/TRBV6-3
CASSLKRRIGNTIYF,TRBJ1-3,TRBV7-9
CASSLRTGDSQPQHF,TRBJ1-5,TRBV7-2
CASSSVGPNEKLFF,TRBJ1-4,TRBV7-9
CSVEGAGSGHFSTDTQYF,TRBJ2-3,TRBV29-1
CASSSGTGGIYGYTF,TRBJ1-2,TRBV7-9
CASSPRTGAAYEQYF,TRBJ2-7,TRBV11-2
CASSLEYGDYNEQFF,TRBJ2-1,TRBV7-8
CASALAGASANEQFF,TRBJ2-1,TRBV6-4
CASSFRMRGGEGYTF,TRBJ1-2,TRBV27
CASSLARQSYEQYF,TRBJ2-7,TRBV7-8
CASRGDYYGYTF,TRBJ1-2,TRBV19
CASSPSRNEQFF,TRBJ2-1,TRBV18
CASSLVSGETGYTF,TRBJ1-2,TRBV5-6
CAWSSGDGNSPLHF,TRBJ1-6,TRBV25-1
CASSASSYEQYF,TRBJ2-7,TRBV2
CASSTWGGADNEQFF,TRBJ2-1,TRBV19
CASSIGVATGGGQPQHF,TRBJ1-5,TRBV19
CASSLDSAGNTIYF,TRBJ1-3,TRBV5-1
CASSFGSVGSYEQYF,TRBJ2-7,TRBV5-1
CASSGNRGYGYTF,TRBJ1-2,TRBV10-1
CASSSSPGIITGELFF,TRBJ2-2,TRBV5-1
CSVQGSTENYNEQFF,TRBJ2-1,TRBV29-1
CASSQGADNEQFF,TRBJ2-1,TRBV7-3
CASSENDLLGYTF,TRBJ1-2,TRBV6-1
CASSAGRGNEQYF,TRBJ2-7,TRBV19
CATSVGLAGGPYYEQYF,TRBJ2-7,TRBV15
CASYMGQGGGELFF,TRBJ2-2,TRBV28
CATSRPGTLAKNIQYF,TRBJ2-4,TRBV15
CASSLSWAGYNNEQFF,TRBJ2-1,TRBV5-4
CASSLAGGRNEKLFF,TRBJ1-4,TRBV7-2